This TCR beta chain was found in a study of technical replicates of blood from a handful of donors. This table comes from immunoSEQ multiplex PCR, and its TCRdb copy is limited to in-frame clones, with some not included. This table holds around 85,000 clones, over 90% found once. CDR3 size: 14 residues. The germline gives CDR1 MNHEY, CDR2 SMNVEV (reference sequence). The trim removed 5 bases at V and 2 bases at J, leaving 3 bases unmatched. The rearrangement links TRBV27 to TRBJ1-3, with TRBD1 matching 7 bases. Sequencing used T cells isolated from PBMCs. The source is a human donor in good health. The CDR3, as DNA: TGTGCCAGCAGTGTGACAGGGCCTGGAAACACCATATATTTT. The encoded protein is CASSVTGPGNTIYF.